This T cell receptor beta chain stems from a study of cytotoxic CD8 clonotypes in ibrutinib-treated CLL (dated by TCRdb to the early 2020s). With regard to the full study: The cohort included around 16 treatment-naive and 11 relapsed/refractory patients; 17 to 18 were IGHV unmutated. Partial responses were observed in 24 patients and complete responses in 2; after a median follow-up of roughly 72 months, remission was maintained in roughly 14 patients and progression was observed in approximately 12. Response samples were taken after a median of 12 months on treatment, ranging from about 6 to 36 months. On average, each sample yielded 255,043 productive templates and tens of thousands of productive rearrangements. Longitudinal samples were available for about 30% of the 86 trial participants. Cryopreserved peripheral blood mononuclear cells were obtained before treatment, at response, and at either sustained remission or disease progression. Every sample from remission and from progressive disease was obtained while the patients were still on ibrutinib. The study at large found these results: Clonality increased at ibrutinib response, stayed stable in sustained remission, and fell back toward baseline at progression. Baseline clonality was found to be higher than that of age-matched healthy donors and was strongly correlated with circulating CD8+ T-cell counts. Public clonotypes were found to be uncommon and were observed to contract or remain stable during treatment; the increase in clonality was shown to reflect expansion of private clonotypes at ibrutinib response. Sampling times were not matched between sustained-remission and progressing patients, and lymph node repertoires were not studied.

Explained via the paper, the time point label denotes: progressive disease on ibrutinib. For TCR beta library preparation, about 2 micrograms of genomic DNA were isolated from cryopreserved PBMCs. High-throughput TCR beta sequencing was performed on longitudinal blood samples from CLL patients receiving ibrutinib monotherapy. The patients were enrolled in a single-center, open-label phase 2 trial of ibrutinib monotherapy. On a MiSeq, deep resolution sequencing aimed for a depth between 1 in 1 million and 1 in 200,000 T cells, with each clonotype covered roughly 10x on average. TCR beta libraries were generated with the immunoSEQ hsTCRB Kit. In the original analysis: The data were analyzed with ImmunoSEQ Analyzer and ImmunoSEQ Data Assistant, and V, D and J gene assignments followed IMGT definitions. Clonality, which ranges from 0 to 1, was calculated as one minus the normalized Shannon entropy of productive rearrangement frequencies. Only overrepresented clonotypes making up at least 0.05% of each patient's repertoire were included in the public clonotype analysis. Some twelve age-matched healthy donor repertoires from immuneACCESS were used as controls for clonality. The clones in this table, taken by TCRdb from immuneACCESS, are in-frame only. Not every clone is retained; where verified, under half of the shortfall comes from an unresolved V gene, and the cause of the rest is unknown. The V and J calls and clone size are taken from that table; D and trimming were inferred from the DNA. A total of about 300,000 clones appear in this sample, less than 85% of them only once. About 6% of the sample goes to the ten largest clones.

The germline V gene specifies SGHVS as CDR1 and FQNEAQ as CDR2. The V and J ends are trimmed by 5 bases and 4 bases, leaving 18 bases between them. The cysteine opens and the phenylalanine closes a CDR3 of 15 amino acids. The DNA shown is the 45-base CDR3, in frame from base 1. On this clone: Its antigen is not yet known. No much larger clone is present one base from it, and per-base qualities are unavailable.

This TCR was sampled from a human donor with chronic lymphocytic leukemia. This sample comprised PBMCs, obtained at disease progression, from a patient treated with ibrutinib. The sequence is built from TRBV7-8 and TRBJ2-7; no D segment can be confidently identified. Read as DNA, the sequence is TGTGCCAGCAGCCCCCCCGGGTCAGCGAGGTACGAGCAGTACTTC. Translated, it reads CASSPPGSARYEQYF.